The clone carrying this T cell receptor (beta chain) was detected only once. Its antigen remains unidentified. The naive CD8 fraction comprised CD45RO-negative cells positively selected for CCR7 and excluded terminally differentiated effector memory CD45RA+ cells. Sequencing used immunoSEQ multiplex PCR; TCRdb keeps in-frame clones, though not all of them. The repertoire holds some 2,100,000 clones, with approximately 94% as singletons. The data originate from a study of shared clonotypes between healthy human individuals. Unmatched junction bases numbered 10, after V lost 7 bases and J lost 4 bases. CDR3 size: 15 residues. Looked up from germline, CDR1 is WSHSY and CDR2 is SAAADI. Broader study findings: Among a handful of donors, about 5% of naive CD4 clonotypes were found in common. Few donors restricted represented genetic and exposure-history diversity.

The sequence came from a man younger than 35 in good health. Some clones in this sample may be carry-over from other donors' samples. The sequenced sample consisted of naive CD8+ T cells from PBMCs. The V and J genes are TRBV10-2 and TRBJ2-7; TRBD1 matches 10 bases. CDR3 loop: CASTGQGQGVYEQYF. The CDR3 DNA sequence: TGCGCCAGCACCGGTCAAGGACAGGGGGTGTACGAGCAGTACTTC.